This TCR beta chain was retrieved from a study of blood T cells in healthy people across ages. Overall study findings and caveats: Diversity was higher, and naive CD4+ cells more numerous, in long-lived donors than in aged donors.

PBMCs were isolated at a quantity of at least 6 million per sample. This clonotype showed up just a few times. The target antigen is unknown. It was with a sample-barcoded 5' primer and a J-beta primer mix that a second PCR of about 6 to 12 cycles was run. In TCRdb, the 5' RACE reads were re-called with MiXCR into one record per CDR3 protein. The sample lists over 750,000 distinct CDR3 sequences, roughly 25% seen once, with around 9.2% in the top ten. A further study also used this sample, focusing on T cells of mothers and their children.

Sequenced material: blood. The receptor's source is a boy younger than 18 in good health.

The CDR3 loop is CASSLVEGVYEQYF. CDR3 in DNA: TGCGCCAGCAGCTTGGTAGAGGGAGTCTACGAGCAGTACTTC. The rearrangement uses TRBV5-1 and TRBJ2-5, with D possibly being TRBD2 (5 bases). The DNA end is more similar to TRBJ2-7, so the J call may be wrong. Germline lookup yields CDR1 SGHRS and CDR2 YFSETQ. This CDR3 is 14 amino acids long.